One and the same sample provided the 26 T cell receptor beta chains below, sequenced in a study of beta chain features in type 1 diabetes. Regarding the study as a whole: All four CD4+ subsets from Type 1 diabetes patients carried moderately but significantly shorter TCRB CDR3s.

For these TCRs, the target antigens are not known. Sequencing targeted expressed TCRB transcripts, as all isolated RNA had been reverse transcribed. Clones were read by immunoSEQ multiplex PCR, and TCRdb kept only the in-frame ones, dropping some. The sample yields about 650,000 clones, around an eighth seen once. The source material was naive CD4+ T cells from blood. The origin of the receptors is a young man with type 1 diabetes.

This chain uses TRBV6-5 with TRBJ2-7; D possibly corresponds to TRBD1 (6 bases). This CDR3 comprises 16 residues. The ends were cut back, 4 bases at V and 2 bases at J, with 18 bases in the middle. The V gene's germline CDR1 is MNHEY and CDR2 SVGAGI. The DNA of the CDR3 is TGTGCCAGCAGTTCCTCCCTACAGGGACGGACCTACGAGCAGTACTTC. This gives the protein CASSSSLQGRTYEQYF.

This clone was seen only a few times. The chain employs TRBV15 and TRBJ2-5; weak D call: TRBD2 (5 bases). Germline CDR1 and CDR2: LNHNV and YYDKDF (reference sequence). Trimming shortened V by 6 bases and J by 5 bases, and 13 bases separated the two germline ends. The CDR3 has 13 residues. CDR3 DNA sequence: TGTGCCACCAGGCCGGGATCTAAGGAGACCCAGTACTTC. Protein sequence: CATRPGSKETQYF. The entire variable domain, with the rest obtained from reference TRBV15 and TRBJ2-5, is as follows: DAMVIQNPRYQVTQFGKPVTLSCSQTLNHNVMYWYQQKSSQAPKLLFHYYDKDFNNEADTPDNFQSRRPNTSFCFLDIRSPGLGDTAMYLCATRPGSKETQYFGPGTRLLVL.

This clone showed up just a few times. The chain is built from TRBV15 and TRBJ1-6; weak D call: TRBD1 (6 bases). The CDR3 length is 15 residues. Germline V gene lookup returns CDR1 LNHNV and CDR2 YYDKDF (reference sequence). The V and J ends lost 3 bases and 11 bases respectively, with 17 bases between them. For the CDR3, the DNA is TGTGCCACCAGCAGGAATCAGGGGAATGAGGCACCCCTCCACTTT. It translates to CATSRNQGNEAPLHF.

The genes are TRBV7-9 and TRBJ2-5; TRBD1 or TRBD2 may be the D gene (5 bases each). The CDR3 runs to 14 residues. With 3 bases removed from V and 1 base from J, the gap between germline ends came to 9 bases. Germline assignment: CDR1 SEHNR and CDR2 FQNEAQ (reference sequence). CDR3 region: CASSFWDGQETQYF. Written as DNA, the CDR3 is TGTGCCAGCAGCTTTTGGGACGGCCAAGAGACCCAGTACTTC.

V gene TRBV19 combines with J gene TRBJ2-7; D unresolved. CDR3 length: 13 residues. Germline CDR1 and CDR2: LNHDA and SQIVND (reference sequence). V was pared by 4 bases and J by 6 bases, with 13 bases between. CDR3 region: CASSTVGKSEQYF. DNA of the CDR3: TGTGCCAGTAGTACGGTCGGTAAGTCCGAGCAGTACTTC.

This clone was counted only a few times. The chain has TRBV11-2 and TRBJ2-7, with D possibly called TRBD1 or TRBD2 (6 bases each). The CDR3 has 15 amino acids. In germline, CDR1 is SGHAT, CDR2 FQNNGV. V dropped 2 bases and J dropped 4 bases, with 15 bases sitting between them. CDR3 DNA: TGTGCCAGCAGCTTACCCCTCGGGGGCGATTACGAGCAGTACTTC. Translated, it gives CASSLPLGGDYEQYF. Based on the CDR3 plus reference TRBV11-2 and TRBJ2-7, the full variable domain is EAGVAQSPRYKIIEKRQSVAFWCNPISGHATLYWYQQILGQGPKLLIQFQNNGVVDDSQLPKDRFSAERLKGVDSTLKIQPAKLEDSAVYLCASSLPLGGDYEQYFGPGTRLTVT.

This clone was counted only a few times. The rearrangement joins TRBV11-3 to TRBJ2-3; a possible D gene is TRBD1 (5 bases). This CDR3 comprises 13 residues. Trimming stripped 3 bases from V and 4 bases from J, with 8 bases between. CDR1 is SGHNT and CDR2 is YENEEA in the germline V gene. The CDR3 region has the DNA TGTGCCAGCAGCTTGGTACAGGCAGATACGCAGTATTTT. This sequence encodes CASSLVQADTQYF.

Only a few counts were recorded for this clone. This chain links TRBV6-5 with TRBJ1-2, with TRBD1 identical over 11 bases. The CDR3 consists of 13 residues. V was pared by 7 bases and J by 8 bases, with 6 bases of the junction left unmatched. In germline, CDR1 is MNHEY, CDR2 SVGAGI. CDR3 protein: CASKRTGGAGYTF. CDR3 sequence (DNA): TGTGCCAGCAAACGGACAGGGGGCGCGGGCTACACCTTC.

This clone was seen a handful of times. V and J are TRBV7-9 and TRBJ2-5; maybe TRBD1 (6 bases). The CDR3 consists of 13 residues. Germline lookup yields CDR1 SEHNR and CDR2 FQNEAQ (reference sequence). The V end lost 5 bases, the J end lost 2 bases, and 9 bases lay between the germline ends. The CDR3 DNA reads TGTGCCAGCAGCCTGGGACATCAAGAGACCCAGTACTTC. Protein sequence: CASSLGHQETQYF.

This clone has a handful of counts. V and J are TRBV9 and TRBJ2-7; 7 bases are shared with TRBD2. The CDR3 contains 15 residues. The V segment lost 0 bases and the J segment 0 bases; nucleotides outside the gene matches: 3. Germline V gene lookup returns CDR1 SGDLS and CDR2 YYNGEE. The CDR3 here is CASSVAPGGSYEQYF. Written as DNA, the CDR3 is TGTGCCAGCAGCGTAGCCCCGGGGGGCTCCTACGAGCAGTACTTC. The whole variable domain, remainder taken from reference TRBV9 and TRBJ2-7, is DSGVTQTPKHLITATGQRVTLRCSPRSGDLSVYWYQQSLDQGLQFLIQYYNGEERAKGNILERFSAQQFPDLHSELNLSSLELGDSALYFCASSVAPGGSYEQYFGPGTRLTVT.

This clone has just a few counts. The rearrangement links TRBV9 to TRBJ2-3, with TRBD1 identical over 7 bases. Unmatched junction bases numbered 2, after V lost 2 bases and J lost 2 bases. This CDR3 contains 14 residues. Looked up from germline, CDR1 is SGDLS and CDR2 is YYNGEE. CDR3 region: CASSVDRYTDTQYF. The CDR3, as DNA: TGTGCCAGCAGCGTGGACAGGTACACAGATACGCAGTATTTT.

The J gene is TRBJ2-5, the V gene TRBV5-4; D gene ambiguous. Germline CDR1 is SGHNT and CDR2 is YYREEE (reference sequence). V lost 9 bases and J 2 bases, leaving 14 bases between the germline ends. CDR3 length equals 13 residues. The CDR3 DNA follows: TGTGCCATCGGACCGGATGCACAAGAGACCCAGTACTTC. It specifies CAIGPDAQETQYF.

This clone was counted a few times. This chain connects TRBV14 to TRBJ2-1; unclear D gene. The ends were cut back, 5 bases at V and 7 bases at J, with 12 bases in the middle. The length of the CDR3 is 13 residues. Germline loops: CDR1 SGHDN, CDR2 FVKESK. The CDR3 DNA sequence: TGTGCCAGCAGCTTGGGCCATGGGAATGAGCAGTTCTTC. Translation gives CASSLGHGNEQFF.

This clone was seen a few times. The chain is built from TRBV28 and TRBJ2-7; D is undetermined. With 4 bases removed from V and 2 bases from J, the gap between germline ends came to 6 bases. This CDR3 contains 12 residues. Germline values: CDR1 MDHEN, CDR2 SYDVKM. CDR3: CASSSAAYEQYF. CDR3 coding DNA: TGTGCCAGCAGTTCGGCAGCCTACGAGCAGTACTTC.

This clone was recorded a few times. The identical CDR3 is also encoded by other nucleotide sequences in the sample. The V call is TRBV6-5, the J call TRBJ2-7, with 7 bases lining up with TRBD2. The CDR3 length is 14 residues. J gave up 2 bases and V 0 bases, and 1 base lay outside the gene matches. The germline V gene has CDR1 MNHEY and CDR2 SVGAGI. Written as DNA, the CDR3 is TGTGCCAGCAGTTACTCGCGGGGGACCTACGAGCAGTACTTC. This encodes CASSYSRGTYEQYF.

In the case of this clone: One junction end does not reproduce the germline sequence, and a read error may be involved. This chain links TRBV11-2 with TRBJ2-4, with unresolved D. Germline values: CDR1 SGHAT, CDR2 FQNNGV. This CDR3 comprises 13 residues. CDR3 sequence: CASSQEVGNIQYF. CDR3 sequence (DNA): TGCGCCAGCAGCCAAGAAGTCGGAAACATTCAGTACTTC.

This clone was observed a few times. The chain has TRBV9 and TRBJ1-3; no firm D call. The germline V and J ends were trimmed by 3 bases and 2 bases, with 12 bases remaining between them. There are 15 residues in the CDR3. Looked up from germline, CDR1 is SGDLS and CDR2 is YYNGEE. DNA of the CDR3: TGTGCCAGCAGCGCCCAGGAGGGTCCTGGAAACACCATATATTTT. Translating it yields CASSAQEGPGNTIYF. Together with reference TRBV9 and TRBJ1-3, the CDR3 gives the full variable domain: DSGVTQTPKHLITATGQRVTLRCSPRSGDLSVYWYQQSLDQGLQFLIQYYNGEERAKGNILERFSAQQFPDLHSELNLSSLELGDSALYFCASSAQEGPGNTIYFGEGSWLTVV.

There are a few counts of this clone. Other DNA variants within this sample encode the same CDR3. The chain is built from TRBV5-1 and TRBJ2-3, with a weak D call TRBD1 (5 bases). Trimming pared 5 bases from V and 4 bases from J, leaving 14 bases between. CDR3 size: 14 residues. CDR1 and CDR2 (germline): SGHRS, YFSETQ. The CDR3 loop reads CASSPGQGADTQYF. CDR3 in DNA: TGCGCCAGCAGTCCGGGTCAAGGGGCAGATACGCAGTATTTT. Full variable domain (missing parts from reference TRBV5-1 and TRBJ2-3): KAGVTQTPRYLIKTRGQQVTLSCSPISGHRSVSWYQQTPGQGLQFLFEYFSETQRNKGNFPGRFSGRQFSNSRSEMNVSTLELGDSALYLCASSPGQGADTQYFGPGTRLTVL.

This clone was counted between two and nine times. This chain uses TRBV18 with TRBJ2-6; D is unresolved. From germline, CDR1 is KGHSH and CDR2 LQKENI. This CDR3 is built from 15 residues. V was pared by 6 bases and J by 1 base, with 10 bases between. For the CDR3, the DNA is TGTGCCAGCTCTGACTCAGGATCTGGGGCCAACGTCCTGACTTTC. Translating it yields CASSDSGSGANVLTF.

The chain recombines TRBV5-1 with TRBJ2-7; 10 nucleotides line up with TRBD2. The J segment lost 2 bases and the V segment lost 0 bases, leaving 2 bases of the junction unmatched. This CDR3 contains 15 residues. CDR1 SGHRS and CDR2 YFSETQ come from the germline V gene. The CDR3 nucleotides are TGCGCCAGCAGCTTGGGGACTAGCGGCACCTACGAGCAGTACTTC. Protein sequence: CASSLGTSGTYEQYF.

This clone was detected a few times. J is TRBJ2-7 and V is TRBV5-6, with 9 nucleotides matching TRBD1. CDR3 size: 16 residues. In germline, CDR1 is SGHDT, CDR2 YYEEEE. V trimming: 4 bases; J trimming: 2 bases; junction bases outside the gene matches: 10. The CDR3 bases are TGTGCCAGCAGCCCCGAACCGGGACAGGGCGCCTACGAGCAGTACTTC. Its protein product is CASSPEPGQGAYEQYF.

The chain is built from TRBV4-2 and TRBJ1-2; unclear D gene. This CDR3 has 13 amino acids. Germline CDR1 and CDR2: LGHNA and YNFKEQ. V gave up 0 bases and J gave up 4 bases, with 6 bases separating them. The CDR3 DNA reads as TGTGCCAGCAGCCAAGAAACGACCTATGGCTACACCTTC. Translation: CASSQETTYGYTF.

With respect to this clone: The sample has other DNA sequences that encode this CDR3 too. The rearrangement links TRBV9 to TRBJ1-5; 9 nucleotides line up with TRBD1. The CDR3 runs to 14 residues. The germline V gene has CDR1 SGDLS and CDR2 YYNGEE. V was clipped by 4 bases and J by 4 bases; unmatched bases: 3. DNA of the CDR3: TGTGCCAGCAGCTTGGGACAGGGAAATCAGCCCCAGCATTTT. Its translation is CASSLGQGNQPQHF.

This clone was picked up a small number of times. This CDR3 is also generated by other DNA sequences in the sample. The chain carries TRBV10-3 and TRBJ2-5, with D possibly matching TRBD2 (5 bases). Trimming took off 0 bases at V and 1 base at J, with 6 bases between the two ends. Germline CDR1 and CDR2: ENHRY and SYGVKD. CDR3 length equals 14 residues. The CDR3 nucleotides read TGTGCCATCAGTGAGTCGGGGAGCCAAGAGACCCAGTACTTC. Amino acids: CAISESGSQETQYF.

CDR3 DNA sequence: TGTGCCAGCAGCCAAGACCGGGACAGGCTGCAGTCACCCCTCCACTTT. Translated, it gives CASSQDRDRLQSPLHF. The rearrangement uses TRBV4-2 and TRBJ1-6; 8 positions agree with TRBD1. Germline-derived CDR1 and CDR2 are LGHNA and YNFKEQ. The trim removed 0 bases at V and 10 bases at J, leaving 8 bases unmatched. The CDR3 runs to 16 residues.

In this sample, this clone turned up a few times. V gene TRBV14 combines with J gene TRBJ1-1, with TRBD1 matching over 9 bases. J lost 10 bases, V lost 2 bases, and 5 bases had no gene match. CDR3 length: 13 amino acids. Germline values: CDR1 SGHDN, CDR2 FVKESK. CDR3 in amino acids: CASSQSRDRAAFF. DNA of the CDR3: TGTGCCAGCAGCCAAAGCCGGGACAGGGCAGCTTTCTTT.